This T cell receptor (beta chain) was identified during a study of blood T cell repertoires in COVID-19. Data came from immunoSEQ multiplex PCR; TCRdb stores just in-frame clones and leaves some out. The table shows around 300,000 clones, with around 92% occurring only once. This clone was recorded only once. Sequences were obtained from PBMCs or T cells enriched from blood (not recorded which). The clonotype comes from a woman aged 30 to 39 who had recovered from COVID-19.

CDR3 bases: TGTGCCAGCCGAAGGGCAGGGAGGGAGAACGAGCAGTACTTC. It specifies CASRRAGRENEQYF. The J gene is TRBJ2-7, the V gene TRBV27; TRBD2 matches 7 bases. Germline loops: CDR1 MNHEY, CDR2 SMNVEV (reference sequence). The V and J ends lost 8 bases and 5 bases, in that order; junction bases with no gene match: 12. The CDR3 spans 14 residues.